The T cell receptor (beta chain) under discussion was sequenced for a study of cytomegalovirus exposure and HLA in healthy donors. Turning to the study itself: In an early release, HLA-typed donors contributed tens of millions of unique TCR sequences.

This clone was counted only a few times. Its matching antigen is unknown. The primer mix had 60 Vbeta and 13 Jbeta primers. Generated by immunoSEQ multiplex PCR, the TCRdb table keeps only in-frame clones and is missing some. The data show about 150,000 clones, about four fifths seen once. Between the trimmed V and J ends, which lost 0 bases and 0 bases, there was a span of 13 bases. Germline V gene sequence: CDR1 SGHRS, CDR2 YFSETQ. This CDR3 has 17 amino acids. Study observations and caveats: It was reported that the classifier diagnosed cytomegalovirus status with high specificity and sensitivity in both the original and validation cohorts. Most of the CMV-associated TCR beta chains (in a later analysis) appeared to be HLA-restricted. Common viral pathogens seemed to be connected with several of the most significant clusters, according to a later analysis.

The sample comprised PBMCs. The TCR originated in a man aged 18 to 35 in good health and CMV-seronegative. The chain employs TRBV5-1 and TRBJ1-3; D is unresolved. The CDR3 DNA sequence: TGCGCCAGCAGCTTGGCAGGCGCCACCAACTCTGGAAACACCATATATTTT. Protein sequence: CASSLAGATNSGNTIYF.